What follows describes a single T cell receptor beta chain. The antigen is not known. The entry originates in a study of CD4 T cells in relation to SARS-CoV-2 and coronaviruses. The CDR3 loop spans 15 amino acids. The V segment lost 2 bases and the J segment 1 base; nucleotides outside the gene matches: 3. Germline-derived CDR1 and CDR2 are SGHTA and FQGNSA. Measured with immunoSEQ multiplex PCR; TCRdb has only the in-frame clones, and not every one. The sample carries approximately 22,000 clones, roughly 72% recorded once. Before the COVID-19 pandemic, during about 2010-2018, CD4+ T cells were taken from unexposed donors. After around nine days of culture, CD4+ T cells were isolated.

The specimen sequenced was CD4+ T cells from PBMCs, cultured in vitro. J is TRBJ1-2 and V is TRBV7-2; the match to TRBD1 covers 8 bases. The clonotype was recovered from a human donor in good health. DNA for the CDR3: TGTGCCAGCAGCTTAAACAGGGGGGATAACTATGGCTACACCTTC. This translates into CASSLNRGDNYGYTF.